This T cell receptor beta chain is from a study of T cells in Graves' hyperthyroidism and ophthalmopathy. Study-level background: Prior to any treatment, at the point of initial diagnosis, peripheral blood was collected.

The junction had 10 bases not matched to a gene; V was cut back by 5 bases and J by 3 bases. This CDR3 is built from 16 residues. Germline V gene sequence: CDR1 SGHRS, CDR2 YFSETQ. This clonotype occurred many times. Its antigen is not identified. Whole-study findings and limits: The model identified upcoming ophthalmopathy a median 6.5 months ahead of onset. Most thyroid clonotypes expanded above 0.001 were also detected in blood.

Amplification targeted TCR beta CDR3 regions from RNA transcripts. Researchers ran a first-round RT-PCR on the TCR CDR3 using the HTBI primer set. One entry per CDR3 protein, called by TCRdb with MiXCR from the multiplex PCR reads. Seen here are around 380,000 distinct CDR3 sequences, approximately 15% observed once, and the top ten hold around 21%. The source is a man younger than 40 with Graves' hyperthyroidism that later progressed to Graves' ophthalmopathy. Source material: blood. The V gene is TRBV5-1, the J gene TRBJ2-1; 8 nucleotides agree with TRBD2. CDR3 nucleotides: TGCGCCAGCAGTTGGGGAAGCGGGGGCGGCTACAATGAGCAGTTCTTC. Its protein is CASSWGSGGGYNEQFF. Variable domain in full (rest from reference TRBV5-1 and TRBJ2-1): KAGVTQTPRYLIKTRGQQVTLSCSPISGHRSVSWYQQTPGQGLQFLFEYFSETQRNKGNFPGRFSGRQFSNSRSEMNVSTLELGDSALYLCASSWGSGGGYNEQFFGPGTRLTVL.